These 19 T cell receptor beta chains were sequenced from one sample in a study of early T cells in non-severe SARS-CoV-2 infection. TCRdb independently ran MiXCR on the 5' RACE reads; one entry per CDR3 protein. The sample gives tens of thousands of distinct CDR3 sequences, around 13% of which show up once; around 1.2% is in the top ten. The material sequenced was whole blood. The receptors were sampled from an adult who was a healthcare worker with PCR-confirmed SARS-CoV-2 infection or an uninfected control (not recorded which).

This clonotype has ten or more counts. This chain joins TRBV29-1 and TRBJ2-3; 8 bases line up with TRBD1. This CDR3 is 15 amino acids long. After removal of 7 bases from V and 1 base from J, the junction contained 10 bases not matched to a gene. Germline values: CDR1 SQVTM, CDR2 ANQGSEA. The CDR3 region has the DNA TGCAGCGCGCGGGACAGGAACTACCGCACAGATACGCAGTATTTT. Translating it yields CSARDRNYRTDTQYF.

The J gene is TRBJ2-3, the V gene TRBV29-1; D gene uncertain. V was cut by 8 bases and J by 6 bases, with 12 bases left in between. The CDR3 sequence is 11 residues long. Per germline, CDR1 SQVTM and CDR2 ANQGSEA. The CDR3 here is CSFPAGDTQYF. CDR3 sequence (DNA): TGCAGCTTCCCAGCCGGGGATACGCAGTATTTT.

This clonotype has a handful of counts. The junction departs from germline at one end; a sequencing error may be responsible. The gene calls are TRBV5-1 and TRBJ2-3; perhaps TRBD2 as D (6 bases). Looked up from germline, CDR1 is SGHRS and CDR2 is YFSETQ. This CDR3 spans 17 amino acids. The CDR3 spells CASSLAVNSGLTYTQYF. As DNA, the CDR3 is TGCGCCAGCAGCTTGGCCGTCAATAGCGGCCTCACATATACGCAGTATTTT.

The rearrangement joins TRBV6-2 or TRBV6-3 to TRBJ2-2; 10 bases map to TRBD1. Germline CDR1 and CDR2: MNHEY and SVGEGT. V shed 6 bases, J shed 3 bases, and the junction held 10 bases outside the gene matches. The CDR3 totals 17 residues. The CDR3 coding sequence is TGTGCCAGCAGCTACGACAGGGGGCGGGTGGACACCGGGGAGCTGTTTTTT. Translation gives CASSYDRGRVDTGELFF.

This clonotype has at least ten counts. The CDR3 nucleotides are TGTGCCAGCAGCCAAAGAACCGCACGTGAGCAGTTCTTC. Residues: CASSQRTAREQFF. The J gene is TRBJ2-1, the V gene TRBV3-1; D is unclear. The V gene lost 2 bases and the J gene lost 9 bases, with 11 bases spanning the gap. This CDR3 contains 13 residues. CDR1 LGHDT and CDR2 YNNKEL come from the germline V gene (reference sequence).

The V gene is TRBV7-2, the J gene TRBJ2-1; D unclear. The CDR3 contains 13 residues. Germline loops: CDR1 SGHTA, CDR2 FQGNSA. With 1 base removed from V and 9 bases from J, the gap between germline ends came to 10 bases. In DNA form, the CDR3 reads TGTGCCAGCAGCTTAGTGTCGCGAAGTGAGCAGTTCTTC. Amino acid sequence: CASSLVSRSEQFF.

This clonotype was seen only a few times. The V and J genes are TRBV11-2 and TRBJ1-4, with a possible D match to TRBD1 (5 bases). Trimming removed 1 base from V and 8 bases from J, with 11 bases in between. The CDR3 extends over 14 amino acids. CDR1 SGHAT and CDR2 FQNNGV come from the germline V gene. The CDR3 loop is CASSLVGVREKLFF. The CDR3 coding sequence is TGTGCCAGCAGCTTAGTAGGGGTACGGGAAAAACTGTTTTTT. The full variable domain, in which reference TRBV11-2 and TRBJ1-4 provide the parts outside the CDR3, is EAGVAQSPRYKIIEKRQSVAFWCNPISGHATLYWYQQILGQGPKLLIQFQNNGVVDDSQLPKDRFSAERLKGVDSTLKIQPAKLEDSAVYLCASSLVGVREKLFFGSGTQLSVL.

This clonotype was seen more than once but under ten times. The DNA for the CDR3 is TGTGCCAGCAGGGACAGGGAGAACCCAGATACGCAGTATTTT. This codes for CASRDRENPDTQYF. The V call is TRBV11-2, the J call TRBJ2-3, with TRBD1 identical over 8 bases. The germline CDR1 and CDR2 sequences are SGHAT and FQNNGV. The CDR3 has 14 amino acids. V lost 6 bases and J lost 4; bases outside the gene matches: 6.

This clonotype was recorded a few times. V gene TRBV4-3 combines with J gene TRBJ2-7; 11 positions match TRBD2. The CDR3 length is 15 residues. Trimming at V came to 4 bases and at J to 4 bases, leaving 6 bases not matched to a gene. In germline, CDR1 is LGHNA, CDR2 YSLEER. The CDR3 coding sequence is TGCGCCAGCAGCCTAAGACTAGCGGGAATTTACGAGCAGTACTTC. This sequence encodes CASSLRLAGIYEQYF.

In DNA form, the CDR3 reads TGTGCCAGTAGTATTGTCGGTAATCAGCCCCAGCATTTT. Encoded protein: CASSIVGNQPQHF. The rearrangement joins TRBV19 to TRBJ1-5; D unresolved. This CDR3 region has 13 residues. CDR1 and CDR2 (germline): LNHDA, SQIVND (reference sequence). The germline V and J ends were trimmed by 3 bases and 4 bases, with 7 bases remaining between them.

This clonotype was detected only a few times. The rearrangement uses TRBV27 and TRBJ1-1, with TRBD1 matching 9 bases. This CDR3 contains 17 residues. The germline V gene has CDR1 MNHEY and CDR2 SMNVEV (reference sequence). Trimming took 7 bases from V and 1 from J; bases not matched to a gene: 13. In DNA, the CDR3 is TGTGCCAGCAAAGGGACAGGGCACGTATGGGGGAACACTGAAGCTTTCTTT. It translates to CASKGTGHVWGNTEAFF.

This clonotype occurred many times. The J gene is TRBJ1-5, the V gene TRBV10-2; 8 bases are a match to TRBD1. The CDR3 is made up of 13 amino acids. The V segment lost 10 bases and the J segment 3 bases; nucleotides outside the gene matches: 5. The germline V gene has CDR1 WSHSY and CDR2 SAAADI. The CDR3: CATSDRDNQPQHF. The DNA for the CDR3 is TGCGCCACCTCGGACAGGGACAATCAGCCCCAGCATTTT.

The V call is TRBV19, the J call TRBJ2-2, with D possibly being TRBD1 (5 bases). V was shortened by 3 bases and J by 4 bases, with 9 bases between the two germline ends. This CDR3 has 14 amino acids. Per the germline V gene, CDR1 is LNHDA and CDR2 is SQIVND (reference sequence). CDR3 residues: CASSIDSGTGELFF. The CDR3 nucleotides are TGTGCCAGTAGTATCGACAGTGGCACCGGGGAGCTGTTTTTT.

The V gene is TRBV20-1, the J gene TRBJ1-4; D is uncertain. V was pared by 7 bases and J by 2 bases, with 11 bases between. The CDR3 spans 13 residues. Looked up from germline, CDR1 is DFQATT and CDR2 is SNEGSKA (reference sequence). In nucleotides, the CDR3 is TGCAGTGTTCGATTAAGGACTAATGAAAAACTGTTTTTT. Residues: CSVRLRTNEKLFF.

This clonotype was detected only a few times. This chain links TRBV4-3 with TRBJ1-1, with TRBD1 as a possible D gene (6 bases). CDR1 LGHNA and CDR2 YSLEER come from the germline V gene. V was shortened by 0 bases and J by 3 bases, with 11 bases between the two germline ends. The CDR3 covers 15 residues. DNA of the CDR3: TGCGCCAGCAGCCAAGAGTCGGAGGGGGACACTGAAGCTTTCTTT. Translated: CASSQESEGDTEAFF.

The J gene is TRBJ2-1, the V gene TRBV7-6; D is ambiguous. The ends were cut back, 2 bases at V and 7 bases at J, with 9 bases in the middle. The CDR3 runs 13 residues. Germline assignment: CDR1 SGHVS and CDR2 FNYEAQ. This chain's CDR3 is CASSLLLGNEQFF. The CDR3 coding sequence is TGTGCCAGCAGCTTACTCTTGGGGAATGAGCAGTTCTTC.

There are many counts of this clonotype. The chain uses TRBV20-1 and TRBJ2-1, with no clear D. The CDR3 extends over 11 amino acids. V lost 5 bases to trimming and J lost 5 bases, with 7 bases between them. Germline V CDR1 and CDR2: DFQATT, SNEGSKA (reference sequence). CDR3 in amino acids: CSAYFNNEQFF. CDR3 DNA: TGCAGTGCTTATTTTAACAATGAGCAGTTCTTC.

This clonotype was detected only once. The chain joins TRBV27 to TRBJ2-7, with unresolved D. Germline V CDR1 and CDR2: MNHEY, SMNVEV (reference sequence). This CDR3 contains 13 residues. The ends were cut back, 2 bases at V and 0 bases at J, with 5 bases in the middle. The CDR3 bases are TGTGCCAGCAGTTTAAGCCCCTCCTACGAGCAGTACTTC. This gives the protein CASSLSPSYEQYF.

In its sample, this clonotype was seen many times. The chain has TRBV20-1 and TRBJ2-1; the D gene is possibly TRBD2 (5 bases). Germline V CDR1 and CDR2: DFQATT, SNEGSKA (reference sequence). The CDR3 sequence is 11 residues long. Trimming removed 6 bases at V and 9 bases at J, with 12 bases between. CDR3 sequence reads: CSARRTSEQFF. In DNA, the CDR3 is TGCAGTGCGCGCAGAACTAGTGAGCAGTTCTTC.